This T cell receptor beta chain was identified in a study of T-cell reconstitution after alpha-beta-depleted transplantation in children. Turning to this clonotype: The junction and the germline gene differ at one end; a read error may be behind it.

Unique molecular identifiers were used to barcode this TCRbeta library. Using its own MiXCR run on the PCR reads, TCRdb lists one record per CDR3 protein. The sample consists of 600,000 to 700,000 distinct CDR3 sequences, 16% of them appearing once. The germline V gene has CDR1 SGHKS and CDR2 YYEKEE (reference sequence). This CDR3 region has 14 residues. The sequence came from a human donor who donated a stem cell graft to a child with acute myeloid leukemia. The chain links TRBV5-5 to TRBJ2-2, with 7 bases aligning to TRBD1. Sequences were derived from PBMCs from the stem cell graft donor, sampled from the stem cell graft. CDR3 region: CAISLDRAAGELFF. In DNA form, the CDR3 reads TGTGCCATCAGCTTAGACAGGGCGGCCGGGGAGCTGTTTTTT.